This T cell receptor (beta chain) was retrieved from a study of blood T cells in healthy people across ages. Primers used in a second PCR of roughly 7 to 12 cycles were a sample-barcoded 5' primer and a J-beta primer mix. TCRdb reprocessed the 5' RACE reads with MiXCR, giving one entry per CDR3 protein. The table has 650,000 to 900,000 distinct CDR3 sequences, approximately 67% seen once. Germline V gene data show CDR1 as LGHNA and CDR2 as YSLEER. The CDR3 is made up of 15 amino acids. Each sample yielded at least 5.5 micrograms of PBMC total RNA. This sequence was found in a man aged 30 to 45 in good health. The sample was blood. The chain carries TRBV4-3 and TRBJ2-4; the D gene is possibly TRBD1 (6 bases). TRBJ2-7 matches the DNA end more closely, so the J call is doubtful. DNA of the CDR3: TGCGCCAGCAGCCAAGATAAGCAGGGGCCAAGCGAGCAGTACTTC. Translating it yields CASSQDKQGPSEQYF.